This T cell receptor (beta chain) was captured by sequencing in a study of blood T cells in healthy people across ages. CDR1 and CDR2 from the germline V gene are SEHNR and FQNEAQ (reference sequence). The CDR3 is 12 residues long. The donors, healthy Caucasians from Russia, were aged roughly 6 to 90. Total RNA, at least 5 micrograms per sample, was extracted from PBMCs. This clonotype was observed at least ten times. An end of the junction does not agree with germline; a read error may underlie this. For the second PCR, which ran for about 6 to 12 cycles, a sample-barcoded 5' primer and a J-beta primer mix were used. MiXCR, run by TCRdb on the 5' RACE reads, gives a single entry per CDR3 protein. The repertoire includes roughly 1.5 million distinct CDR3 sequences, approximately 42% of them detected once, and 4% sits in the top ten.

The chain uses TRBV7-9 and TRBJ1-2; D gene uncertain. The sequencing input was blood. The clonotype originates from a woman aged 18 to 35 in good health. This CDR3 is CASSLGGFGYTF. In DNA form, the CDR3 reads TGTGCCAGCAGTTTAGGAGGGTTTGGCTACACCTTC.